The 3 T cell receptor beta chains reported below all come from one sample, sequenced in a study of blood T cell repertoires in COVID-19. Clones were read by immunoSEQ multiplex PCR, and TCRdb kept only the in-frame ones, dropping some. The sample consists of hundreds of thousands of clones, approximately 87% of them appearing once. Input material: peripheral blood. These receptor sequences come from a woman in her forties or fifties with acute or convalescent COVID-19.

V gene TRBV9 combines with J gene TRBJ1-2; 8 positions match TRBD1. Germline loops: CDR1 SGDLS, CDR2 YYNGEE. There are 12 residues in the CDR3. J lost 7 bases, V lost 3 bases, and 2 bases had no gene match. Here the CDR3 DNA reads TGTGCCAGCAGCGCAGGGGGCTCTGGCTACACCTTC. This sequence encodes CASSAGGSGYTF. Full variable domain (missing parts from reference TRBV9 and TRBJ1-2): DSGVTQTPKHLITATGQRVTLRCSPRSGDLSVYWYQQSLDQGLQFLIQYYNGEERAKGNILERFSAQQFPDLHSELNLSSLELGDSALYFCASSAGGSGYTFGSGTRLTVV.

A note on this clone: A read error may account for a junction end that differs from germline. Other DNA sequences in the sample encode the same CDR3. The V gene is TRBV4-2, the J gene TRBJ1-6, with D perhaps TRBD1 (5 bases). The germline V gene encodes CDR1 LGHNA and CDR2 YNFKEQ. The CDR3 consists of 17 residues. The CDR3 reads CASSQSMTASRNSPLHF. CDR3 DNA: TGTGCCAGTAGCCAAAGTATGACAGCGTCTCGAAATTCACCCCTCCACTTT.

This clone occurred once. V gene TRBV18 combines with J gene TRBJ2-1; 15 nucleotides align to TRBD2. Unmatched junction bases numbered 3, after V lost 3 bases and J lost 9 bases. The CDR3 has 15 residues. CDR1 and CDR2 (germline): KGHSH, LQKENI. The CDR3 region is CASSPGLAGGGEQFF. CDR3 nucleotides: TGTGCCAGCTCACCCGGACTAGCGGGAGGGGGTGAGCAGTTCTTC.